These 9 T cell receptor beta chains came from one sample sequenced in a study of blood T cell repertoires in COVID-19. The data were produced by immunoSEQ multiplex PCR, yet TCRdb's version contains in-frame clones alone and is incomplete. The top ten hold 15% to 17% of the sample, which has about 74,000 clones, around three quarters seen once. The source material was peripheral blood. All receptors come from a human donor in a cohort sampled during active COVID-19.

The J gene is TRBJ1-5, the V gene TRBV4-2, with 8 bases fitting TRBD1. This CDR3 is built from 17 residues. The V gene's germline CDR1 is LGHNA and CDR2 YNFKEQ. V trimming: 6 bases; J trimming: 2 bases; junction bases outside the gene matches: 12. CDR3 bases: TGTGCCAGCAGTCAGCGGGGTTGGGGACAGGGCAATCAGCCCCAGCATTTT. The encoded protein is CASSQRGWGQGNQPQHF.

CDR3 bases: TGCGCCAGCAGCTTGGCCGGACAGGTCTGGAACGAGCAGTACTTC. Its protein is CASSLAGQVWNEQYF. The chain uses TRBV5-1 and TRBJ2-7, with 7 bases identical to TRBD1. This CDR3 region has 15 residues. CDR1 and CDR2 from the germline V gene are SGHRS and YFSETQ. The junction had 8 bases not matched to a gene; V was cut back by 0 bases and J by 5 bases.

This clone was detected once. CDR3 residues: CSVAQGVGEQYF. The CDR3 DNA sequence: TGCAGCGTTGCACAGGGGGTAGGCGAGCAGTACTTC. The chain links TRBV29-1 to TRBJ2-7; 8 bases line up with TRBD1. The CDR3 consists of 12 residues. Trimming removed 4 bases from V and 6 bases from J; junction bases left unmatched: 5. Germline V lookup: CDR1 SQVTM, CDR2 ANQGSEA.

The rearrangement links TRBV18 to TRBJ2-3; a weak D match, TRBD2 (6 bases). The V and J ends lost 3 bases and 0 bases respectively, with 7 bases between them. CDR3 length: 14 residues. Germline lookup yields CDR1 KGHSH and CDR2 LQKENI. CDR3 region: CASSPSGSTDTQYF. The CDR3 nucleotides are TGTGCCAGCTCACCTAGCGGAAGCACAGATACGCAGTATTTT. The full variable domain, its missing parts supplied by reference TRBV18 and TRBJ2-3, is NAGVMQNPRHLVRRRGQEARLRCSPMKGHSHVYWYRQLPEEGLKFMVYLQKENIIDESGMPKERFSAEFPKEGPSILRIQQVVRGDSAAYFCASSPSGSTDTQYFGPGTRLTVL.

CDR3 sequence: CSVAGQGGYEQYF. The CDR3 DNA reads as TGCAGCGTCGCGGGACAGGGCGGCTACGAGCAGTACTTC. The rearrangement joins TRBV29-1 to TRBJ2-7; 9 bases match TRBD1. This CDR3 has 13 residues. Germline CDR1 SQVTM, CDR2 ANQGSEA. The V segment lost 6 bases and the J segment 3 bases; nucleotides outside the gene matches: 6.

The genes are TRBV9 and TRBJ2-3; 7 positions agree with TRBD1. The ends lost 4 bases at V and 4 bases at J; junction bases unmatched: 9. Germline assignment: CDR1 SGDLS and CDR2 YYNGEE. This CDR3 has 15 residues. Here the CDR3 reads CASSQRGLGADTQYF. The CDR3 bases are TGTGCCAGCAGCCAAAGGGGGCTTGGGGCAGATACGCAGTATTTT.

There are a few counts of this clone. The rearrangement joins TRBV12-2 to TRBJ1-4; the DNA was not compared with TRBD1, the D call given in the table. TRBV12-2 is recorded as a pseudogene. CDR3 length: 15 residues. CDR3 sequence reads: CASRSGGQVGEKLFF. Written as DNA, the CDR3 is TGTGCAAGTCGCTCAGGGGGACAGGTGGGCGAAAAACTGTTTTTT.

To note about this clone: The CDR3 end shows no conserved phenylalanine or tryptophan, and so a read error is likely. The DNA is left out, because the CDR3 cannot be placed on it with certainty; the CDR3 is given as TCRdb lists it. The rearrangement joins TRBV3-1 (or the pseudogene TRBV3-2) to TRBJ2-7; the table names TRBD1, a call not compared with the DNA. The CDR3 sequence runs 12 residues, both termini included. In germline, CDR1 is LGHDT, CDR2 YNNKEL (reference sequence). This CDR3 reads CASSQVRQGFSL.

The chain recombines TRBV27 with TRBJ1-1; 8 nucleotides match TRBD1. The length of the CDR3 is 14 residues. Per the germline V gene, CDR1 is MNHEY and CDR2 is SMNVEV (reference sequence). V lost 3 bases to trimming and J lost 4 bases; unmatched junction nucleotides: 4. Written as DNA, the CDR3 is TGTGCCAGCAGTTTTAGTACAGGGGGCACTGAAGCTTTCTTT. Its translation is CASSFSTGGTEAFF.